What follows are 31 T cell receptor beta chains derived from one specimen sequenced in a study of T cell repertoires in cytomegalovirus infection (dated by TCRdb to between 2019 and 2020). The reads were generated on an Illumina HiSeq 1500. Clones were called with MiXCR by TCRdb after fastp trimmed the public reads at Q25, and only in-frame beta chains were retained. For every CDR3 protein sequence, its rows merge into one entry that carries the most common genes and DNA. The sample table lists fewer than 200,000 distinct CDR3 sequences, 8% to 10% of them with a count of one. Jointly, the top ten make up about 4.6% of the sample. Specimen: PBMCs. The receptors shown here come from a human donor in good health (CMV status not recorded). Some clones in this sample may be carry-over from other donors' samples.

This clonotype was observed at least ten times. This sequence joins TRBV6-1 and TRBJ2-5; 7 bases agree with TRBD1. The germline V gene encodes CDR1 MNHNS and CDR2 SASEGT. V lost 8 bases, J lost 4 bases, and 7 bases stayed unmatched. The CDR3 length is 13 residues. The CDR3 DNA sequence: TGTGCCAGCCGTGGACAGGTGGGAGAGACCCAGTACTTC. As protein: CASRGQVGETQYF.

In this sample, this clonotype turned up many times. V is TRBV6-2 or TRBV6-3 and J is TRBJ2-7; possibly TRBD2 for D (6 bases). Germline V CDR1 and CDR2: MNHEY, SVGEGT. This CDR3 contains 14 residues. V was shortened by 6 bases and J by 3 bases, with 15 bases between the two germline ends. CDR3 amino acids: CASRLTGRLYEQYF. CDR3 sequence (DNA): TGTGCCAGCAGACTGACCGGGAGACTCTACGAGCAGTACTTC.

This clonotype was seen a few times. The chain combines TRBV12-3 or TRBV12-4 with TRBJ2-3; D remains unclear. CDR3 length: 17 amino acids. V lost 3 bases and J 4 bases, leaving 20 bases between the germline ends. CDR3 region: CASSFVGPDRPPDTQYF. DNA of the CDR3: TGTGCCAGCAGTTTTGTCGGGCCAGATCGCCCCCCAGATACGCAGTATTTT.

The sample holds many counts of this clonotype. The chain uses TRBV6-5 and TRBJ2-1, with D uncertain. Germline lookup yields CDR1 MNHEY and CDR2 SVGAGI. V was clipped by 6 bases and J by 13 bases, with 16 bases between them. The CDR3 runs 12 residues. In nucleotides, the CDR3 is TGTGCCAGCAGCACCCGGGCCGCTGGACAGTTCTTC. Translation gives CASSTRAAGQFF.

This clonotype was counted many times. This chain uses TRBV2 with TRBJ2-3, with 13 bases fitting TRBD2. Unmatched junction bases numbered 1, after V lost 2 bases and J lost 5 bases. The CDR3 runs 15 residues. The germline CDR1 and CDR2 sequences are SNHLY and FYNNEI. The CDR3, as DNA: TGTGCCAGCAGTGAAAGGACTAGCGGGGGAGATACGCAGTATTTT. Protein sequence: CASSERTSGGDTQYF.

The chain employs TRBV20-1 and TRBJ2-3; the match to TRBD2 covers 10 bases. In germline, CDR1 is DFQATT, CDR2 SNEGSKA (reference sequence). The junction had 4 bases not matched to a gene; V was cut back by 4 bases and J by 0 bases. CDR3 size: 15 residues. The CDR3 DNA sequence: TGCAGTGCTACCAGAGCGGGAGGGAGCACAGATACGCAGTATTTT. It translates to CSATRAGGSTDTQYF.

About this clonotype: Germline and junction disagree at one end, which may indicate a read error. CDR3 sequence: CALRGISNQPQLF. CDR3 sequence (DNA): TGTGCGCTGCGGGGTATCAGCAATCAGCCCCAGCTTTTT. The chain couples TRBV5-6 to TRBJ1-5; D gene ambiguous. Germline CDR1 reads SGHDT; CDR2 reads YYEEEE. The CDR3 extends over 13 amino acids.

The chain recombines TRBV24-1 with TRBJ2-3; 12 positions match TRBD2. In germline, CDR1 is KGHDR, CDR2 SFDVKD. The CDR3 covers 17 residues. The V segment lost 4 bases and the J segment 9 bases; nucleotides outside the gene matches: 13. CDR3 amino acids: CATSDHLAGGLDRTQYF. CDR3 DNA sequence: TGTGCCACCAGTGACCACCTAGCGGGAGGGCTAGACAGAACGCAGTATTTT.

This clonotype was seen many times. V is TRBV7-2 and J is TRBJ1-1; 11 positions agree with TRBD1. With 2 bases clipped from V and 5 bases from J, the junction kept 10 bases outside the gene matches. Germline V CDR1 and CDR2: SGHTA, FQGNSA. The CDR3 contains 17 residues. CDR3 loop: CASSLTGTGGYATEAFF. The CDR3 DNA sequence: TGTGCCAGCAGCTTAACCGGGACAGGGGGGTATGCGACTGAAGCTTTCTTT. Drawing the rest from reference TRBV7-2 and TRBJ1-1, the complete variable domain is GAGVSQSPSNKVTEKGKDVELRCDPISGHTALYWYRQSLGQGLEFLIYFQGNSAPDKSGLPSDRFSAERTGGSVSTLTIQRTQQEDSAVYLCASSLTGTGGYATEAFFGQGTRLTVV.

This clonotype was observed at least ten times. The V and J genes are TRBV29-1 and TRBJ1-5; 7 bases map to TRBD1. Germline lookup yields CDR1 SQVTM and CDR2 ANQGSEA. The V segment lost 6 bases and the J segment 4 bases; nucleotides outside the gene matches: 6. CDR3 length: 13 residues. The CDR3 sequence: CSVQGQINQPQHF. CDR3 coding DNA: TGCAGCGTCCAGGGACAGATAAATCAGCCCCAGCATTTT.

The genes are TRBV7-3 and TRBJ2-7; TRBD1 or TRBD2 may be the D gene (5 bases each). The V and J ends lost 4 bases and 1 base respectively, with 14 bases between them. The CDR3 covers 15 residues. From germline, CDR1 is SGHTA and CDR2 FQGTGA. In nucleotides, the CDR3 is TGTGCCAGCAGCTCGATGCCGGGACCGTCCTACGAGCAGTACTTC. It specifies CASSSMPGPSYEQYF.

This clonotype was recorded a few times. The chain couples TRBV7-3 to TRBJ1-1, with 9 bases matching TRBD1. The CDR3 is 13 residues long. Trimming at V came to 4 bases and at J to 7 bases, leaving 4 bases not matched to a gene. Germline assignment: CDR1 SGHTA and CDR2 FQGTGA. The CDR3 protein is CASSSGQGLEAFF. The CDR3 nucleotides are TGTGCCAGCAGCTCGGGACAGGGTCTTGAAGCTTTCTTT. Variable domain in full (rest from reference TRBV7-3 and TRBJ1-1): GAGVSQTPSNKVTEKGKYVELRCDPISGHTALYWYRQSLGQGPEFLIYFQGTGAADDSGLPNDRFFAVRPEGSVSTLKIQRTERGDSAVYLCASSSGQGLEAFFGQGTRLTVV.

In its sample, this clonotype was seen many times. The chain combines TRBV12-3 or TRBV12-4 with TRBJ1-3; TRBD1 is a possible D gene (6 bases). Trimming cost V 3 bases and J 0 bases, with 24 bases left between them. The CDR3 totals 20 residues. CDR3 DNA sequence: TGTGCCAGCAGTTTTGGTCGGCAGGGGCTGTCCCGGTACTCTGGAAACACCATATATTTT. This sequence encodes CASSFGRQGLSRYSGNTIYF.

Many counts were recorded for this clonotype. The chain joins TRBV7-2 to TRBJ1-4; 8 bases match TRBD1. Germline V gene data show CDR1 as SGHTA and CDR2 as FQGNSA. The CDR3 runs to 12 residues. V dropped 5 bases and J dropped 12; count of bases not matched to a gene: 5. CDR3 nucleotide sequence: TGTGCCAGCAGCGAGGACAGGGTTGAACTGTTTTTT. Its translation is CASSEDRVELFF.

This clonotype was recorded at least ten times. The chain joins TRBV20-1 to TRBJ2-1, with TRBD2 matching over 14 bases. The CDR3 contains 14 residues. The germline CDR1 and CDR2 sequences are DFQATT and SNEGSKA (reference sequence). V dropped 6 bases and J dropped 8; count of bases not matched to a gene: 6. The DNA of the CDR3 is TGCAGTGCCCTGACTAGCGGGAGGGCCGATGAGCAGTTCTTC. Translation: CSALTSGRADEQFF.

In its sample, this clonotype was seen a few times. The gene calls are TRBV6-6 and TRBJ2-1; D unresolved. Per the germline V gene, CDR1 is MNHNY and CDR2 is SVGAGI (reference sequence). This CDR3 has 14 residues. Between the trimmed V and J ends, which lost 6 bases and 9 bases, there was a span of 18 bases. Here the CDR3 DNA reads TGTGCCAGCAGCTCTATGGTGGGGTACCGTGAGCAGTTCTTC. Encoded protein: CASSSMVGYREQFF.

This clonotype was counted many times. The rearrangement uses TRBV28 and TRBJ2-7; possibly TRBD1 for D (6 bases). The germline V gene has CDR1 MDHEN and CDR2 SYDVKM. Trimming stripped 1 base from V and 0 bases from J, with 19 bases between. This CDR3 is 18 amino acids long. The CDR3 loop is CASSLLTRWQGISYEQYF. The CDR3, as DNA: TGTGCCAGCAGTTTATTAACAAGATGGCAGGGGATCTCCTACGAGCAGTACTTC.

This clonotype was found a few times. The rearrangement links TRBV28 to TRBJ1-4; D might be TRBD1 (5 bases). CDR3 size: 15 residues. Trimming took off 3 bases at V and 5 bases at J, with 13 bases between the two ends. Germline V gene lookup returns CDR1 MDHEN and CDR2 SYDVKM. This CDR3 reads CASSLNGAANEKLFF. CDR3 in DNA: TGTGCCAGCAGTTTGAATGGGGCGGCAAATGAAAAACTGTTTTTT.

This clonotype was counted many times. The genes are TRBV6-2 or TRBV6-3 and TRBJ2-1; 13 positions match TRBD2. This CDR3 contains 15 residues. V trimming: 4 bases; J trimming: 9 bases; junction bases outside the gene matches: 6. The germline CDR1 and CDR2 sequences are MNHEY and SVGEGT. The CDR3 region has the DNA TGTGCCAGCAGTTTCGGACTAGCGGGGGTCATTGAGCAGTTCTTC. It codes for CASSFGLAGVIEQFF.

Turning to this clonotype: The junction departs from the called germline gene at one end, perhaps through a read error. V gene TRBV5-3 combines with J gene TRBJ2-5; 13 bases fit TRBD2. TRBV5-3 is identified as an open reading frame with a role that is uncertain. CDR3 size: 17 residues. The CDR3 reads CASSSTLGLAGQETQYF. CDR3 nucleotide sequence: TGTGCCAGCAGCTCTACGCTGGGACTAGCGGGGCAAGAGACCCAGTACTTC.

The V gene is TRBV20-1, the J gene TRBJ1-5, with a tentative D call TRBD1 (5 bases). V was trimmed by 4 bases and J by 2 bases, leaving 9 bases between them. Germline V lookup: CDR1 DFQATT, CDR2 SNEGSKA (reference sequence). There are 13 residues in the CDR3. The DNA for the CDR3 is TGCAGTGCTACGGACATAGGCAATCAGCCCCAGCATTTT. Protein product: CSATDIGNQPQHF.

Concerning this clonotype itself: A much larger clone lies one base from this, so it may be a read error. The chain is built from TRBV6-1 and TRBJ2-1; D may correspond to TRBD1 or TRBD2 (5 bases each). The CDR3 is 13 amino acids. Trimming stripped 4 bases from V and 2 bases from J, with 6 bases between. Per germline, CDR1 MNHNS and CDR2 SASEGT. The CDR3: CASSAGPYNEQFF. CDR3 nucleotide sequence: TGTGCCAGCAGTGCGGGACCCTACAATGAGCAGTTCTTC.

This clonotype occurred many times. CDR3 sequence (DNA): TGTGCCAGCAGCTTAGATGGGTGGAACACTGAAGCTTTCTTT. Protein sequence: CASSLDGWNTEAFF. The V gene is TRBV7-2, the J gene TRBJ1-1; D is ambiguous. The CDR3 covers 14 residues. Trimming took 1 base from V and 1 from J, leaving 7 bases between them. The germline V gene encodes CDR1 SGHTA and CDR2 FQGNSA.

In its sample, this clonotype was seen many times. The gene calls are TRBV7-2 and TRBJ1-2; the D gene is possibly TRBD1 (5 bases). Germline assignment: CDR1 SGHTA and CDR2 FQGNSA. This CDR3 spans 12 amino acids. V was cut by 5 bases and J by 4 bases, with 8 bases left in between. The CDR3 reads CASSRGVYGYTF. In DNA form, the CDR3 reads TGTGCCAGCAGCCGGGGCGTCTATGGCTACACCTTC.

J is TRBJ1-6 and V is TRBV2; 7 positions match TRBD1. This CDR3 is built from 13 residues. Per germline, CDR1 SNHLY and CDR2 FYNNEI. The V gene end was trimmed by 11 bases and the J gene end by 9 bases; junction bases not matched to a gene: 10. CDR3 sequence reads: CAGRQGKISPLHF. Here the CDR3 DNA reads TGTGCCGGAAGACAGGGAAAGATTTCACCCCTCCACTTT. Complete variable domain (other parts from reference TRBV2 and TRBJ1-6): EPEVTQTPSHQVTQMGQEVILRCVPISNHLYFYWYRQILGQKVEFLVSFYNNEISEKSEIFDDQFSVERPDGSNFTLKIRSTKLEDSAMYFCAGRQGKISPLHFGNGTRLTVT.

This clonotype was detected many times. J is TRBJ1-5 and V is TRBV7-8, with D unresolved. Germline V gene data show CDR1 as SGHVS and CDR2 as FQNEAQ. The CDR3 consists of 14 residues. The V gene lost 1 base and the J gene lost 3 bases, with 7 bases spanning the gap. The DNA for the CDR3 is TGTGCCAGCAGCTTAGGTACCTTCAATCAGCCCCAGCATTTT. Protein: CASSLGTFNQPQHF.

This clonotype came up a few times. The genes are TRBV14 and TRBJ2-7, with 11 bases lining up with TRBD2. Germline assignment: CDR1 SGHDN and CDR2 FVKESK. This CDR3 is 17 amino acids long. V lost 2 bases and J lost 4; bases outside the gene matches: 10. CDR3 region: CASSQHHLSGRGYEQYF. In DNA, the CDR3 is TGTGCCAGCAGCCAACATCACCTTAGCGGGAGGGGATACGAGCAGTACTTC. Based on the CDR3 plus reference TRBV14 and TRBJ2-7, the full variable domain is EAGVTQFPSHSVIEKGQTVTLRCDPISGHDNLYWYRRVMGKEIKFLLHFVKESKQDESGMPNNRFLAERTGGTYSTLKVQPAELEDSGVYFCASSQHHLSGRGYEQYFGPGTRLTVT.

This clonotype was picked up a small number of times. The chain is built from TRBV29-1 and TRBJ1-1, with D possibly being TRBD1 (5 bases). In germline, CDR1 is SQVTM, CDR2 ANQGSEA. There are 14 residues in the CDR3. V was shortened by 6 bases and J by 0 bases, with 14 bases between the two germline ends. This chain's CDR3 is CSVPPDSLNTEAFF. The CDR3 nucleotides are TGCAGCGTCCCCCCCGACAGCCTGAACACTGAAGCTTTCTTT.

This clonotype has more than one count but fewer than ten. For the CDR3, the DNA is TGCAGCGTTGAAGTCGTGTTACACCTAAACTATGGCTACACCTTC. Amino acid sequence: CSVEVVLHLNYGYTF. This sequence joins TRBV29-1 and TRBJ1-2; D call uncertain. CDR3 length equals 15 residues. The V and J ends lost 1 base and 2 bases respectively, with 14 bases between them. Germline V CDR1 and CDR2: SQVTM, ANQGSEA.

This clonotype appeared a few times. The gene calls are TRBV20-1 and TRBJ1-2; tentatively, D is TRBD1 (5 bases). With 4 bases removed from V and 2 bases from J, the gap between germline ends came to 11 bases. Germline V gives CDR1 DFQATT, CDR2 SNEGSKA (reference sequence). The CDR3 spans 13 residues. CDR3 DNA: TGCAGTGCTACGCTGGACAAAAACTATGGCTACACCTTC. Its protein is CSATLDKNYGYTF.

At least ten counts were recorded for this clonotype. The chain combines TRBV28 with TRBJ2-1; 11 nucleotides align to TRBD2. V shed 7 bases and J 5 bases; nucleotides not matched to a gene: 10. CDR1 is MDHEN, CDR2 SYDVKM, per germline. The CDR3 runs to 16 residues. The CDR3 loop is CASNNPGTSGNNEQFF. The CDR3 DNA is TGTGCCAGCAACAATCCCGGGACTAGCGGAAACAATGAGCAGTTCTTC. The full variable domain, rest sourced from reference TRBV28 and TRBJ2-1, is DVKVTQSSRYLVKRTGEKVFLECVQDMDHENMFWYRQDPGLGLRLIYFSYDVKMKEKGDIPEGYSVSREKKERFSLILESASTNQTSMYLCASNNPGTSGNNEQFFGPGTRLTVL.